Listed below are T cell receptor beta chains from one sample, sequenced in a study of T cells in Graves' hyperthyroidism and ophthalmopathy. MiXCR was run by TCRdb on the multiplex PCR reads, yielding one entry per CDR3 protein. The sample carries around 610,000 distinct CDR3 sequences, over 12% recorded once. Sequencing was performed on blood. The receptors were gathered from a woman aged 40 to 50 with Graves' ophthalmopathy. CDR3s include the opening cysteine and the closing phenylalanine or tryptophan. D genes are given only for firm matches. For some rows the clone size is stated as once, few or many, or as a class when expanded; others skip it.

CDR3nt,CDR3aa,j_gene,v_gene,abundance,d_gene
TGTGCCAGCAGCTACACTAGCGGGAGCTCCTACGAGCAGTACTTC,CASSYTSGSSYEQYF,TRBJ2-7,TRBV7-2,many,TRBD2
TGTGCCAGCAGCCCACCCACGGGAGTAGGGGAGCAGTTCTTC,CASSPPTGVGEQFF,TRBJ2-1,TRBV11-2,many,.
TGCGCCAGCAGCGGTCCTGGACAGGGACACTACGAGCAGTACTTC,CASSGPGQGHYEQYF,TRBJ2-7,TRBV4-1,few,TRBD1
TGTGCCAGCAGTGCCGCTACAGTAGACCGTAACTATGGCTACACCTTC,CASSAATVDRNYGYTF,TRBJ1-2,TRBV27,many,.
TGTGCCAGCAGCTTTGAGGTGGGCTCCTACGAGCAGTACTTC,CASSFEVGSYEQYF,TRBJ2-7,TRBV7-2,many,.
TGTGCCAGCAGCCCGAGTTGGGGTTGGGGAGAGACCCAGTACTTC,CASSPSWGWGETQYF,TRBJ2-5,TRBV6-1,.,.
TGCAGCGTTGATGCGGATCTTATGAACACTGAAGCTTTCTTT,CSVDADLMNTEAFF,TRBJ1-1,TRBV29-1,many,.
TGTGCCAGCAGTGAGGTAGGACTAGCGGGAACCTCCTACGAGCAGTACTTC,CASSEVGLAGTSYEQYF,TRBJ2-7,TRBV6-1,.,TRBD2
TGTGCCTGGAGTCGTAACGGCTATGTGAGTGAAGCTTTCTTT,CAWSRNGYVSEAFF,TRBJ1-1,TRBV30,few,.
TGTGCCAGCACCCGACAGACAGGGGGCCATGGCTACACCTTC,CASTRQTGGHGYTF,TRBJ1-2,TRBV12-3/TRBV12-4,many,TRBD1
TGTGCCGGCAGCGCGGAGGGAGGCTACGAGCAGTACTTC,CAGSAEGGYEQYF,TRBJ2-7,TRBV7-9,few,.
TGTGCCAGCAGTTACGACGGCACGATCTACGAGCAGTACTTC,CASSYDGTIYEQYF,TRBJ2-7,TRBV6-2/TRBV6-3,.,.
TGTGCCAGCAGAGATCCCTCCGGGACAGGGGCTATTGGGGCTTTCTTT,CASRDPSGTGAIGAFF,TRBJ1-1,TRBV28,many,TRBD1
TGCGCCAGCAGCCAAGGGCTCATAATGAACACTGAAGCTTTCTTT,CASSQGLIMNTEAFF,TRBJ1-1,TRBV4-3,.,.
TGTGCCACCAGCAAACTGGGACAAGAGGGAGAGACCCAGTACTTC,CATSKLGQEGETQYF,TRBJ2-5,TRBV15,many,.
TGTGCCAGCATTCGGAGGGGCTCCAACACCGGGGAGCTGTTTTTT,CASIRRGSNTGELFF,TRBJ2-2,TRBV7-2,many,.
TGTGCCAGCAGTGGACTAGCGCCGAGCTCCCACGAGCAGTACTTC,CASSGLAPSSHEQYF,TRBJ2-7,TRBV2,many,TRBD2
TGTGCCTTTGGGACTCGTGCAGATACGCAGTATTTT,CAFGTRADTQYF,TRBJ2-3,TRBV30,.,.
TGTGCCAGCAGCTTAGGCCTCACGAACACTGAAGCTTTCTTT,CASSLGLTNTEAFF,TRBJ1-1,TRBV11-3,many,.
TGTGCCAGCAGTCCGCTGCTAGCGGGAGGGTACGAGCAGTACTTC,CASSPLLAGGYEQYF,TRBJ2-7,TRBV12-3/TRBV12-4,few,TRBD2
TGTGCCAGCAGTGAGGGGCGGGCCTATAATTCACCCCTCCACTTT,CASSEGRAYNSPLHF,TRBJ1-6,TRBV27,many,.
TGTGCCAGCAGCCCCACAGGGGGAATCCACACTGAAGCTTTCTTT,CASSPTGGIHTEAFF,TRBJ1-1,TRBV13,many,TRBD1
TGTGCCAGCAGCTTACAGGCCAGCTCTGGAAACACCATATATTTT,CASSLQASSGNTIYF,TRBJ1-3,TRBV7-2,many,.
TGTGCCAGCACCCCTTCTCCGGGTGTCAATCAGCCCCAGCATTTT,CASTPSPGVNQPQHF,TRBJ1-5,TRBV7-2,many,.
TGTGCCAGCAGTTTGTCCCCAGGGCATGGCTACACCTTC,CASSLSPGHGYTF,TRBJ1-2,TRBV28,many,.
TGTGCCAGCAGTGAAGCGGTTTCACACAGAGGTCGGAGGGGCATTCAGTACTTC,CASSEAVSHRGRRGIQYF,TRBJ2-4,TRBV2,many,.
TGCGCCAGCAGTCCCATGGGCTACAATGAGCAGTTCTTC,CASSPMGYNEQFF,TRBJ2-1,TRBV5-1,many,.
TGTGCCAGCAGTTACTCGAAGGGTTTTGGAAACACCATATATTTT,CASSYSKGFGNTIYF,TRBJ1-3,TRBV6-5,.,.
TGTGCCAGCAGCCCTTCCCGGGACGGAGACCCGGGGGAGACCCAGTACTTC,CASSPSRDGDPGETQYF,TRBJ2-5,TRBV12-3/TRBV12-4,many,.
TGTGCCAGCAGTCCGGATGGATCCGGCACCTACGAGCAGTACTTC,CASSPDGSGTYEQYF,TRBJ2-7,TRBV28,many,.
TGTGCCAGCAGGGACGCCTCCTACGAGCAGTACTTC,CASRDASYEQYF,TRBJ2-7,TRBV6-1,many,.
TGTGCCAGCAGCTTATTGGACATCCAATCCTCGGGGCAGTACTTC,CASSLLDIQSSGQYF,TRBJ2-7,TRBV7-2,.,.
TGTGCCATCAGTAAAAGACAGGGTGAAACTGAAGCTTTCTTT,CAISKRQGETEAFF,TRBJ1-1,TRBV10-3,many,TRBD1
TGTGCCAGCAGTTTGGGGACGTCGAGCACTGAAGCTTTCTTT,CASSLGTSSTEAFF,TRBJ1-1,TRBV12-3/TRBV12-4,many,.
TGTGCCAGTAGTATTCAGTACAGCAACTCTGGAAACACCATATATTTT,CASSIQYSNSGNTIYF,TRBJ1-3,TRBV19,once,.
TGTGCCAGCAGCCAAGATTGGCAGGGAGGCAATCAGCCCCAGCATTTT,CASSQDWQGGNQPQHF,TRBJ1-5,TRBV4-2,few,.
TGTGCCAGCAGCTTAACTAGCGGGAGAAGCCACGAGCAGTACTTC,CASSLTSGRSHEQYF,TRBJ2-7,TRBV11-3,many,TRBD2
TGTGCCAGCAGTGAGCAGGGGCCAGGGCGCCAGCCCCAGCATTTT,CASSEQGPGRQPQHF,TRBJ1-5,TRBV2,many,.